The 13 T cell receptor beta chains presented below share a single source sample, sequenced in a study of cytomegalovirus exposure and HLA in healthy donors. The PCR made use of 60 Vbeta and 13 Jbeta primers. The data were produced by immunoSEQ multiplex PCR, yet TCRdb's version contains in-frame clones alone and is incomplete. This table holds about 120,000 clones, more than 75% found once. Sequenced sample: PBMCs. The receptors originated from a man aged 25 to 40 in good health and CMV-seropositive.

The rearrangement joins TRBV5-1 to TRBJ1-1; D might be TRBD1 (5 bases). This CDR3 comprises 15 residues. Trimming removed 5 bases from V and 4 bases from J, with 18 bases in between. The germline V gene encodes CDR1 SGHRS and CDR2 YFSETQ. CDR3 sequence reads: CASSFALGGGTEAFF. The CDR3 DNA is TGCGCCAGCAGTTTCGCCCTTGGGGGAGGCACTGAAGCTTTCTTT.

The CDR3 here is CASSFPGLMNTEAFF. CDR3 in DNA: TGTGCCAGCAGTTTTCCGGGACTGATGAACACTGAAGCTTTCTTT. This sequence joins TRBV28 and TRBJ1-1; TRBD1 might be the D (5 bases). The CDR3 consists of 15 residues. Trimming left V 3 bases short and J 0 bases short, with 11 bases between. Germline CDR1 and CDR2: MDHEN and SYDVKM.

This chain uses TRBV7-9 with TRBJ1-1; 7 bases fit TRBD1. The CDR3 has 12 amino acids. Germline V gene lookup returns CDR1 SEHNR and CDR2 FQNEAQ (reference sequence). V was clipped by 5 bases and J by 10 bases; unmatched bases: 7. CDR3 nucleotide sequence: TGTGCCAGCAGCCTCACGCAGGGGGGAGCTTTCTTT. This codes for CASSLTQGGAFF.

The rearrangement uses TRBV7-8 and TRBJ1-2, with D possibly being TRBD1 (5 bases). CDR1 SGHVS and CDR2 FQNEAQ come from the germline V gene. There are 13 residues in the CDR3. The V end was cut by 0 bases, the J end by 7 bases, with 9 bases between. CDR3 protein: CASSLALRAGYTF. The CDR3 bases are TGTGCCAGCAGCTTAGCCCTCAGGGCTGGCTACACCTTC.

The CDR3 protein is CASSLELLGDLRIGKNIQYF. The CDR3 nucleotides read TGTGCCAGCAGCTTAGAGCTGCTCGGGGATCTAAGGATTGGCAAAAACATTCAGTACTTC. The chain couples TRBV11-2 to TRBJ2-4; possible D gene TRBD2, 5 bases. Trimming took off 0 bases at V and 3 bases at J, with 24 bases between the two ends. CDR3 length: 20 amino acids. Germline-derived CDR1 and CDR2 are SGHAT and FQNNGV. Full variable domain (outside the CDR3, taken from reference TRBV11-2 and TRBJ2-4): EAGVAQSPRYKIIEKRQSVAFWCNPISGHATLYWYQQILGQGPKLLIQFQNNGVVDDSQLPKDRFSAERLKGVDSTLKIQPAKLEDSAVYLCASSLELLGDLRIGKNIQYFGAGTRLSVL.

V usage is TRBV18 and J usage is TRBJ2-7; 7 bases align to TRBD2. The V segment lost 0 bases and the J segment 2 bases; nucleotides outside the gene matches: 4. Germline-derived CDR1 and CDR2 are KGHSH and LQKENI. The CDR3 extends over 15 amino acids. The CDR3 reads CASSPPAGAAYEQYF. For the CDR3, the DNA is TGTGCCAGCTCACCACCGGCGGGAGCTGCCTACGAGCAGTACTTC.

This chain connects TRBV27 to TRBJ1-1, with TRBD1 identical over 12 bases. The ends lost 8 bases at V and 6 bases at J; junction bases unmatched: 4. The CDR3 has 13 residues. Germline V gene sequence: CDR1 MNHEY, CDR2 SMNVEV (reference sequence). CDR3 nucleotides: TGTGCCAGCCTGGGACAGGGGGCGGCTGAAGCTTTCTTT. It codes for CASLGQGAAEAFF.

This CDR3 is CASSLSIAGPGNEQFF. The CDR3 bases are TGTGCCAGCAGTTTATCGATAGCGGGACCAGGTAATGAGCAGTTCTTC. The V gene is TRBV27, the J gene TRBJ2-1, with TRBD2 identical over 8 bases. The CDR3 extends over 16 amino acids. CDR1 is MNHEY and CDR2 is SMNVEV in the germline V gene (reference sequence). Unmatched junction bases numbered 8, after V lost 0 bases and J lost 7 bases.

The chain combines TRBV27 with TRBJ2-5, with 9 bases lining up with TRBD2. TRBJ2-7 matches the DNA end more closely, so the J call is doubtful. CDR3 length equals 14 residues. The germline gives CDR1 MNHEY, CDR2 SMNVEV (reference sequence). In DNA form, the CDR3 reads TGTGCCAGCAGTTTACGGGCGGGAGGGCGCGAGCAGTACTTC. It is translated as CASSLRAGGREQYF.

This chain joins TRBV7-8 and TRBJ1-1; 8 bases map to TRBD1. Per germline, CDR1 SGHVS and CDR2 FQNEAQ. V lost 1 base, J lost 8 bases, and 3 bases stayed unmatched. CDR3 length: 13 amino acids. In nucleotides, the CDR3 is TGTGCCAGCAGCTTAGAGGGGGACAGGGAAGCTTTCTTT. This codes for CASSLEGDREAFF.

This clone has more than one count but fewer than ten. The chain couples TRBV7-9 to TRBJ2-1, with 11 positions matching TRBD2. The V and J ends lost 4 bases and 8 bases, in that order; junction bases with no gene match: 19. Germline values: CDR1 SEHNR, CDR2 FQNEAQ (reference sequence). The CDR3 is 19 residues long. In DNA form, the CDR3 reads TGTGCCAGCAGCTCCACACATGTAGCGGGAGGGCTGAGGTGGGATGAGCAGTTCTTC. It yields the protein CASSSTHVAGGLRWDEQFF.

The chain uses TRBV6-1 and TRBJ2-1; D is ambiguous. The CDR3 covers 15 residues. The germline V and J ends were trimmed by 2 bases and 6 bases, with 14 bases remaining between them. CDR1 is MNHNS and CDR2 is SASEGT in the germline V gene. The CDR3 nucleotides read TGTGCCAGCAGTGAAAGCAGGTACGCCTCCAATGAGCAGTTCTTC. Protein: CASSESRYASNEQFF.

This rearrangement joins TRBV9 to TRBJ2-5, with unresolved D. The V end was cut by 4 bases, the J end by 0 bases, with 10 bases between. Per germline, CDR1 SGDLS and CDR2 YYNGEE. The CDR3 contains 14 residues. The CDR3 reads CASSSSLYQETQYF. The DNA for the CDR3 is TGTGCCAGCAGCTCGTCCCTCTACCAAGAGACCCAGTACTTC. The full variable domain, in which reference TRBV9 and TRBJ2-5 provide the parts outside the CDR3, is DSGVTQTPKHLITATGQRVTLRCSPRSGDLSVYWYQQSLDQGLQFLIQYYNGEERAKGNILERFSAQQFPDLHSELNLSSLELGDSALYFCASSSSLYQETQYFGPGTRLLVL.